This note documents a single T cell receptor beta chain sequence. The sample originates from a study of T-cell memory formation after mild COVID-19. V gave up 4 bases and J gave up 2 bases, with 23 bases separating them. The V gene's germline CDR1 is SGHVS and CDR2 FNYEAQ. The CDR3 has 18 amino acids. Each CDR3 protein is one row after TCRdb ran MiXCR on the 5' RACE reads. The sample contains 470,000 or so distinct CDR3 sequences, approximately 19% of which appear only once. The chain uses TRBV7-6 and TRBJ1-2; tentatively, D is TRBD1 (5 bases). The sample consisted of PBMCs or a T cell subset sorted from them (not recorded which). The sequence came from a man between 18 and 29 years old who had mild COVID-19 (a few samples of this study predate the infection). Cell type and time point are not known. DNA for the CDR3: TGTGCCAGCAGCTCAGGCCGGGACGGACTAAGTTTCAACTATGGCTACACCTTC. Protein: CASSSGRDGLSFNYGYTF.